Listed below are T cell receptor beta chains from one sample, sequenced in a study of OX40 agonist ivuxolimab in advanced cancers. The assay was immunoSEQ multiplex PCR, and TCRdb's table has in-frame clones only and misses some. The profile shows some 50,000 clones, roughly nine tenths of them singletons. The sample was CD4+ or CD8+ T cells sorted from blood, taken in a trial of the OX40 agonist ivuxolimab. All receptors derive from an adult with an advanced solid tumor such as melanoma, head and neck, liver or kidney cancer. CDR3s include the opening cysteine and the closing phenylalanine or tryptophan. A D gene is named only where the DNA matches it firmly. Clone size appears in some rows only: once, few, many, or a class for an expanded clone.

D gene,clone size,J gene,V gene,CDR3 DNA,CDR3 protein
TRBD1,NA,TRBJ1-4,TRBV6-5,TGTGCCAGCAGACGTCCGGGACAGACTAATGAAAAACTGTTTTTT,CASRRPGQTNEKLFF
TRBD1,NA,TRBJ1-1,TRBV9,TGTGCCAGCAGCGACACAGGGGGCGGCACTGAAGCTTTCTTT,CASSDTGGGTEAFF
NA,NA,TRBJ2-7,TRBV11-1,TGTGCCAGCAGCTTACTAGCCTACGAGCAGTACTTC,CASSLLAYEQYF
TRBD1,NA,TRBJ1-2,TRBV18,TGTGCCAGCTCCCCGGACAGGGGGATTGGTGGCTACACCTTC,CASSPDRGIGGYTF
TRBD2,NA,TRBJ2-1,TRBV27,TGTGCCAGCAGTTTAGGGGGGGGTGAGCAGTTCTTC,CASSLGGGEQFF
NA,once,TRBJ1-1,TRBV4-1,TGCGCCAGCAGCGCAAGAAGTACAGGGATTGGGACTGAAGCTTTCTTT,CASSARSTGIGTEAFF
NA,NA,TRBJ2-5,TRBV4-3,TGCGCCAGCAGCCAAGCTCTGGGGTCGAGGCAAGAGACCCAGTACTTC,CASSQALGSRQETQYF
NA,NA,TRBJ2-7,TRBV29-1,TGCAGCGTTGGTATGGGCTTCTCCTACGAGCAGTACTTC,CSVGMGFSYEQYF
NA,NA,TRBJ2-7,TRBV15,TGTGCCACCAGCAGGAGCCAGGGGAGCTCCTACGAGCAGTACTTC,CATSRSQGSSYEQYF
NA,NA,TRBJ2-3,TRBV19,TGTGCCAGTAGTAGAGTAGCTACCGTCACAGATACGCAGTATTTT,CASSRVATVTDTQYF
NA,once,TRBJ1-1,TRBV7-9,TGTGCCAGCAGCTTCGTACCGAACACTGAAGCTTTCTTT,CASSFVPNTEAFF
TRBD2,NA,TRBJ2-2,TRBV27,TGTGCCAGCAGTTTGTCCCAGGTCGGCGGGGGGCCAATCGACACCGGGGAGCTGTTTTTT,CASSLSQVGGGPIDTGELFF
NA,NA,TRBJ2-5,TRBV5-4,TGTGCCAGCAGCTTATCCACAGGACAAGAGACCCAGTACTTC,CASSLSTGQETQYF
TRBD2,NA,TRBJ2-7,TRBV29-1,TGCAGCGTTGAACTCCGGGACTACCGCTCCTACGAGCAGTACTTC,CSVELRDYRSYEQYF
TRBD2,NA,TRBJ2-5,TRBV14,TGTGCCAGCAGCCAAGATTTACCTAGCGGGAGAAAAGAGACCCAGTACTTC,CASSQDLPSGRKETQYF
NA,NA,TRBJ2-7,TRBV9,TGTGCCAGCAGCCCGATGTTCGGCCCGCCGGACGACGAGCAGTACTTC,CASSPMFGPPDDEQYF
NA,NA,TRBJ1-2,TRBV11-1,TGTGCCAGCAGCTTTAGGGGTGGTGGCTATGGCTACACCTTC,CASSFRGGGYGYTF
NA,NA,TRBJ2-1,TRBV7-3,TGTGCCAGTCAAAGGGTAGCGGAAAACAATGAGCAGTTCTTC,CASQRVAENNEQFF
NA,NA,TRBJ1-6,TRBV7-2,TGTGCCAGCAGCTTAGTTTGGGGGGGAAATTCACCCCTCCACTTT,CASSLVWGGNSPLHF
TRBD2,NA,TRBJ2-5,TRBV4-2,TGTGCCAGCAGCCCGGGACTAGCGGAAGAGACCCAGTACTTC,CASSPGLAEETQYF
TRBD1,NA,TRBJ2-3,TRBV27,TGTGCCAGCAGCTCCGGGACAGTGAGCACAGATACGCAGTATTTT,CASSSGTVSTDTQYF
NA,NA,TRBJ1-6,TRBV11-3,TGTGCCAGCAGCTTAGGCGGCGCCCGCGTCCTGAATTCACCCCTCCACTTT,CASSLGGARVLNSPLHF
NA,NA,TRBJ1-3,TRBV9,TGTGCCAGCAGCGACGAAAACACCATATATTTT,CASSDENTIYF
NA,once,TRBJ1-2,TRBV7-6,TGTGCCAGCAGCTCGAGTCTAACAGGGCTCGGCACCTTC,CASSSSLTGLGTF
NA,NA,TRBJ2-7,TRBV4-1,TGCGCCAGCAGCCAAGGGTCCCCCTACGAGCAGTACTTC,CASSQGSPYEQYF
NA,NA,TRBJ1-1,TRBV6-5,TGTGCCAGCAGCTCAGGGTCCATGAACACTGAAGCTTTCTTT,CASSSGSMNTEAFF
TRBD2,NA,TRBJ2-1,TRBV27,TGTGCCAGCAGTCAAGCGGGGGGATCCTACAATGAGCAGTTCTTC,CASSQAGGSYNEQFF
NA,NA,TRBJ2-6,TRBV27,TGTGCCAGCAGTTCTACCAACGTCCTGACTTTC,CASSSTNVLTF
NA,NA,TRBJ2-5,TRBV7-3,TGTGCCAGCAGCCACACGCCGACACGGACAAGCGAGACCCAGTACTTC,CASSHTPTRTSETQYF
TRBD1,NA,TRBJ1-1,TRBV2,TGTGCCAGCAGGTCTCATATAGGGGACAGGGAAGGAGTAGGAGCTTTCTTT,CASRSHIGDREGVGAFF
TRBD2,NA,TRBJ2-7,TRBV7-9,TGTGCCAGCAGCCCCCGGACTAGCGGGAGGAAGTCCTACGAGCAGTACTTC,CASSPRTSGRKSYEQYF
TRBD2,NA,TRBJ2-1,TRBV7-9,TGTGCCAGCAACGGCCTAGATTCACTAGCGGGGCCTAGCAATGAGCAGTTCTTC,CASNGLDSLAGPSNEQFF
TRBD1,NA,TRBJ1-1,TRBV2,TGTGCCAGCAGAGGAATGACAGGGGAGAACACTGAAGCTTTCTTT,CASRGMTGENTEAFF
TRBD1,NA,TRBJ2-2,TRBV4-1,TGCGCCAGCAGCCGACGGGACAGGGGAACCGGGGAGCTGTTTTTT,CASSRRDRGTGELFF
NA,NA,TRBJ2-5,TRBV5-6,TGTGCCAGCAGCCTGGGGCTAGCCTGGTACTTC,CASSLGLAWYF
NA,NA,TRBJ1-2,TRBV19,TGTGCCAGTAGTATAGATATCAGCGCTCCACCCTATGGCTACACCTTC,CASSIDISAPPYGYTF
TRBD1,NA,TRBJ2-4,TRBV7-2,TGTGCCAGCAGACCTAACAGGGGGCAGGGCAAAAACATTCAGTACTTC,CASRPNRGQGKNIQYF
NA,few,TRBJ1-6,TRBV7-9,TGTGCCAGCAGCTTAGCCGGTGGGGATTCACCCCTCCACTTT,CASSLAGGDSPLHF
TRBD2,NA,TRBJ2-1,TRBV11-3,TGTGCCAGCAGCTTGCCGTCTAGCGGGAATAATGAGCAGTTCTTC,CASSLPSSGNNEQFF
NA,few,TRBJ1-3,TRBV27,TGTGCCAGCAGTACAACAGGGTGGAACACCATATATTTT,CASSTTGWNTIYF
TRBD1,NA,TRBJ2-1,TRBV7-9,TGTGCCAGCAGCCCGCGGGACAGGGACTTCTACAATGAGCAGTTCTTC,CASSPRDRDFYNEQFF